The 18 T cell receptor beta chains reported below all come from one sample, sequenced in a study of blood T cell repertoires in COVID-19. Method: immunoSEQ multiplex PCR; TCRdb's copy keeps in-frame clones and lacks some. The table shows around 260,000 clones, with approximately 88% occurring only once. Sequencing was carried out using peripheral blood. Receptor source: a human donor in a cohort sampled during active COVID-19.

This chain uses TRBV7-8 with TRBJ2-1; the match to TRBD1 covers 7 bases. This CDR3 contains 15 residues. Germline V gives CDR1 SGHVS, CDR2 FQNEAQ. Unmatched junction bases numbered 16, after V lost 5 bases and J lost 12 bases. CDR3: CASSRGGSRRTGQFF. The DNA of the CDR3 is TGTGCCAGCAGCAGAGGGGGTAGCCGAAGGACAGGGCAGTTCTTC. Variable domain in full (rest from reference TRBV7-8 and TRBJ2-1): GAGVSQSPRYKVAKRGQDVALRCDPISGHVSLFWYQQALGQGPEFLTYFQNEAQLDKSGLPSDRFFAERPEGSVSTLKIQRTQQEDSAVYLCASSRGGSRRTGQFFGPGTRLTVL.

The V gene is TRBV2, the J gene TRBJ1-1, with 7 bases lining up with TRBD1. Unmatched junction bases numbered 5, after V lost 6 bases and J lost 4 bases. The CDR3 totals 13 residues. The germline CDR1 and CDR2 sequences are SNHLY and FYNNEI. CDR3 sequence (DNA): TGTGCCAGCAGACTCGACAGGGTCACTGAAGCTTTCTTT. Translating it yields CASRLDRVTEAFF.

The V gene is TRBV28, the J gene TRBJ2-7; 7 bases are a match to TRBD1. This CDR3 spans 17 amino acids. Germline V gene lookup returns CDR1 MDHEN and CDR2 SYDVKM. V lost 6 bases, J lost 4 bases, and 18 bases stayed unmatched. CDR3: CASRPIPGQRQGYEQYF. Written as DNA, the CDR3 is TGTGCCAGCAGGCCCATTCCGGGCCAAAGACAGGGATACGAGCAGTACTTC.

The chain has TRBV7-9 and TRBJ1-1; TRBD1 might be the D (5 bases). Germline assignment: CDR1 SEHNR and CDR2 FQNEAQ (reference sequence). This CDR3 is built from 13 residues. Trimming shortened V by 5 bases and J by 3 bases, and 10 bases separated the two germline ends. The CDR3 DNA sequence: TGTGCCAGCAGCCGAGCGGGGGACACTGAAGCTTTCTTT. Its protein product is CASSRAGDTEAFF.

The chain uses TRBV11-2 and TRBJ2-7, with TRBD1 matching over 12 bases. Germline V gene lookup returns CDR1 SGHAT and CDR2 FQNNGV. CDR3 length equals 15 residues. The junction had 3 bases not matched to a gene; V was cut back by 1 base and J by 5 bases. The CDR3 coding sequence is TGTGCCAGCAGCTTAGTTGGGGACAGGGGGCACGAGCAGTACTTC. This gives the protein CASSLVGDRGHEQYF.

This chain uses TRBV7-2 with TRBJ2-3, with 13 positions matching TRBD2. This CDR3 contains 16 residues. The germline gives CDR1 SGHTA, CDR2 FQGNSA. The ends lost 2 bases at V and 6 bases at J; junction bases unmatched: 5. CDR3 DNA sequence: TGTGCCAGCAGCTTACGACTAGCGGGAGGCCCCGATACGCAGTATTTT. Its protein is CASSLRLAGGPDTQYF.

J is TRBJ2-7 and V is TRBV7-8, with 13 positions matching TRBD2. The CDR3 spans 15 residues. V lost 3 bases, J lost 6 bases, and 5 bases stayed unmatched. Germline CDR1 reads SGHVS; CDR2 reads FQNEAQ. CDR3 sequence: CASSLTSGRKIEQYF. The DNA of the CDR3 is TGTGCCAGCAGCTTGACTAGCGGGAGGAAAATCGAGCAGTACTTC.

The V gene is TRBV3-1 (or the pseudogene TRBV3-2), the J gene TRBJ2-2, with D tentatively TRBD1 (5 bases). V was cut by 5 bases and J by 8 bases, with 18 bases left in between. Germline CDR1 LGHDT, CDR2 YNNKEL (reference sequence). The CDR3 spans 15 residues. DNA of the CDR3: TGTGCCAGCAGCAATACAAATCCGTACAGGGGGGAGCTGTTTTTT. It specifies CASSNTNPYRGELFF.

This chain uses TRBV25-1 with TRBJ1-2; no reliable D call. The CDR3 is made up of 13 amino acids. CDR1 is MGHDK, CDR2 SYGVNS, per germline. Trimming left V 6 bases short and J 5 bases short, with 13 bases between. This CDR3 reads CASSEGSVYGYTF. The CDR3, as DNA: TGTGCCAGCAGCGAAGGTTCAGTATATGGCTACACCTTC.

CDR3 sequence reads: CAWKNDLAYDYEQYF. CDR3 sequence (DNA): TGTGCCTGGAAGAATGATCTAGCTTATGACTACGAGCAGTACTTC. The chain recombines TRBV30 with TRBJ2-7; tentative D call: TRBD2 (5 bases). Germline CDR1 is GTSNPN and CDR2 is SVGIG (reference sequence). V was clipped by 4 bases and J by 3 bases, with 19 bases between them. The CDR3 runs 15 residues.

The CDR3 coding sequence is TGTGCCAGCTCAGTACAGGGGAACACTGAAGCTTTCTTT. It encodes CASSVQGNTEAFF. The rearrangement uses TRBV12-3 or TRBV12-4 and TRBJ1-1, with D maybe TRBD1 (6 bases). V was shortened by 8 bases and J by 1 base, with 11 bases between the two germline ends. The CDR3 runs 13 residues.

V gene TRBV28 combines with J gene TRBJ2-7, with 8 bases matching TRBD1. There are 14 residues in the CDR3. J gave up 3 bases and V 6 bases, and 7 bases lay outside the gene matches. The germline V gene encodes CDR1 MDHEN and CDR2 SYDVKM. In DNA, the CDR3 is TGTGCCAGCAGGGTGCCGGGACAGGACTACGAGCAGTACTTC. Amino acids: CASRVPGQDYEQYF.

The rearrangement uses TRBV7-6 and TRBJ1-1; 8 bases map to TRBD1. CDR3 size: 15 residues. J was trimmed by 4 bases and V by 3 bases; bases with no gene match: 7. Germline V gene lookup returns CDR1 SGHVS and CDR2 FNYEAQ. CDR3 bases: TGTGCCAGCAGCTTGGGCAGGGGGCTGGCCACTGAAGCTTTCTTT. It encodes CASSLGRGLATEAFF.

The CDR3 sequence: CASSGQVDYGYTF. CDR3 coding DNA: TGCGCCAGCTCAGGACAGGTAGACTATGGCTACACCTTC. The V and J genes are TRBV5-1 and TRBJ1-2; 7 bases are shared with TRBD1. The germline V gene has CDR1 SGHRS and CDR2 YFSETQ. CDR3 length equals 13 residues. V shed 7 bases, J shed 3 bases, and the junction held 6 bases outside the gene matches.

V gene TRBV12-5 combines with J gene TRBJ1-5; D not certain. Germline-derived CDR1 and CDR2 are LGHNT and FRNRAP. Trimming shortened V by 1 base and J by 6 bases, and 13 bases separated the two germline ends. The CDR3 spans 15 residues. The CDR3 region is CASGLGQYPGQPQHF. CDR3 DNA: TGTGCTAGTGGTTTGGGGCAGTACCCGGGTCAGCCCCAGCATTTT.

The rearrangement joins TRBV7-3 to TRBJ1-1, with TRBD1 as a possible D gene (6 bases). This CDR3 region has 13 residues. Germline CDR1 reads SGHTA; CDR2 reads FQGTGA. V gave up 2 bases and J gave up 10 bases, with 14 bases separating them. The chain's CDR3 is CASSLVRGSGAFF. DNA for the CDR3: TGTGCCAGCAGCTTAGTTAGGGGGTCGGGAGCTTTCTTT.

CDR3 protein: CAWSVQAGTEAFF. In DNA form, the CDR3 reads TGTGCCTGGAGTGTACAAGCAGGCACTGAAGCTTTCTTT. The chain uses TRBV30 and TRBJ1-1; D unresolved. V lost 0 bases, J lost 4 bases, and 9 bases lay in between. The CDR3 runs 13 residues. Germline V gene sequence: CDR1 GTSNPN, CDR2 SVGIG (reference sequence).

The rearrangement joins TRBV24-1 to TRBJ1-2; TRBD1 might be the D (6 bases). The CDR3 has 13 residues. Germline values: CDR1 KGHDR, CDR2 SFDVKD. The ends were cut back, 4 bases at V and 4 bases at J, with 9 bases in the middle. DNA of the CDR3: TGTGCCACCAGTGACTCGGACAGCTATGGCTACACCTTC. Residues: CATSDSDSYGYTF.